Below are 21 T cell receptor beta chains sequenced from a single sample in a study of Graves' ophthalmopathy and Graves' hyperthyroidism. The study amplified TCR beta CDR3 regions using RNA transcripts. HTBI-primed RT-PCR formed the first round, and a multiplex PCR formed the second. TCRdb re-called the multiplex PCR reads with MiXCR, one entry per CDR3 protein. The data hold about 340,000 distinct CDR3 sequences, with about 17% observed a single time. Input material: peripheral blood. Receptors were obtained from an adult man with Graves' ophthalmopathy.

V gene TRBV28 combines with J gene TRBJ1-5; D may be TRBD1 (5 bases). Germline V gene sequence: CDR1 MDHEN, CDR2 SYDVKM. The CDR3 length is 16 residues. Trimming removed 3 bases at V and 5 bases at J, with 17 bases between. The CDR3 nucleotides are TGTGCCAGCAGTTTCCTTGCGGGACTCAACTATCAGCCCCAGCATTTT. It encodes CASSFLAGLNYQPQHF. The entire variable domain, with the rest obtained from reference TRBV28 and TRBJ1-5, is as follows: DVKVTQSSRYLVKRTGEKVFLECVQDMDHENMFWYRQDPGLGLRLIYFSYDVKMKEKGDIPEGYSVSREKKERFSLILESASTNQTSMYLCASSFLAGLNYQPQHFGDGTRLSIL.

The chain employs TRBV11-2 and TRBJ1-5, with D perhaps TRBD1 (6 bases). Germline lookup yields CDR1 SGHAT and CDR2 FQNNGV. The CDR3 has 15 residues. The V gene lost 6 bases and the J gene lost 6 bases, with 18 bases spanning the gap. CDR3 protein: CASSLGGLRFQPQHF. Here the CDR3 DNA reads TGTGCCAGCAGTTTGGGGGGGCTAAGGTTTCAGCCCCAGCATTTT.

The rearrangement links TRBV6-4 to TRBJ1-5; tentative D call: TRBD1 (5 bases). Looked up from germline, CDR1 is MRHNA and CDR2 is SNTAGT. The V and J ends lost 9 bases and 3 bases respectively, with 21 bases between them. CDR3 length equals 16 residues. CDR3 sequence: CARDSFFAPNNQPQHF. CDR3 bases: TGTGCCAGAGACAGTTTTTTTGCCCCGAACAATCAGCCCCAGCATTTT.

This clonotype occurred many times. This chain joins TRBV5-1 and TRBJ2-7, with no clear D. Trimming cost V 3 bases and J 5 bases, with 12 bases left between them. Germline CDR1 is SGHRS and CDR2 is YFSETQ. This CDR3 region has 13 residues. CDR3 coding DNA: TGCGCCAGCAGCTCGAATAGTCGTCACGAGCAGTACTTC. It encodes CASSSNSRHEQYF.

This clonotype has at least ten counts. The chain has TRBV15 and TRBJ2-7, with D maybe TRBD2 (6 bases). The V end was cut by 0 bases, the J end by 2 bases, with 14 bases between. Germline CDR1 LNHNV, CDR2 YYDKDF (reference sequence). The length of the CDR3 is 16 residues. The CDR3 sequence is CATSRDFGGVAYEQYF. CDR3 nucleotides: TGTGCCACCAGCAGAGATTTTGGCGGGGTCGCCTACGAGCAGTACTTC.

This clonotype was seen repeatedly, ten times or more. This rearrangement joins TRBV6-2 or TRBV6-3 to TRBJ2-5; maybe TRBD2 (5 bases). Germline V gene sequence: CDR1 MNHEY, CDR2 SVGEGT. CDR3 length: 14 residues. Trimming removed 3 bases at V and 5 bases at J, with 13 bases between. The CDR3 bases are TGTGCCAGCAGTTATAGTCGCGGGTACGAGACCCAGTACTTC. Protein: CASSYSRGYETQYF.

This clonotype was picked up many times. V gene TRBV6-1 combines with J gene TRBJ1-6; D uncertain. V was cut by 4 bases and J by 7 bases, with 5 bases left in between. Germline CDR1 MNHNS, CDR2 SASEGT. The CDR3 totals 12 residues. The CDR3 sequence is CASSGRNSPLHF. CDR3 sequence (DNA): TGTGCCAGCAGTGGGAGAAATTCACCCCTCCACTTT.

This clonotype was seen ten or more times. This sequence joins TRBV7-2 and TRBJ2-5; TRBD1 matches 10 bases. The CDR3 consists of 13 residues. V lost 4 bases to trimming and J lost 4 bases; unmatched junction nucleotides: 0. Germline assignment: CDR1 SGHTA and CDR2 FQGNSA. The CDR3 DNA sequence: TGTGCCAGCAGCTGGACAGGGGGAGAGACCCAGTACTTC. It translates to CASSWTGGETQYF.

This clonotype was seen ten or more times. The chain joins TRBV11-2 to TRBJ2-4, with D perhaps TRBD2 (5 bases). The ends were cut back, 5 bases at V and 7 bases at J, with 15 bases in the middle. CDR3 length: 14 amino acids. CDR1 and CDR2 from the germline V gene are SGHAT and FQNNGV. CDR3 region: CASSSTQRRNIQYF. CDR3 in DNA: TGTGCCAGCAGCAGTACACAAAGGAGGAACATTCAGTACTTC.

This clonotype was seen at least ten times. A much bigger clone sits one base away, suggesting this may be a read error. CDR3: CASTPWGLDTGELLF. CDR3 sequence (DNA): TGTGCCAGCACCCCCTGGGGGCTCGACACCGGGGAGCTGCTTTTT. This rearrangement joins TRBV6-1 to TRBJ2-2; D is possibly TRBD1 (6 bases). Germline V lookup: CDR1 MNHNS, CDR2 SASEGT. There are 15 residues in the CDR3.

This clonotype occurred many times. The chain uses TRBV10-3 and TRBJ1-5; D call uncertain. This CDR3 has 16 residues. Trimming cost V 10 bases and J 0 bases, with 19 bases left between them. In germline, CDR1 is ENHRY, CDR2 SYGVKD. The CDR3 here is CATLLSAEPSNQPQHF. The CDR3 coding sequence is TGTGCCACCCTTTTATCGGCCGAGCCTAGCAATCAGCCCCAGCATTTT.

This clonotype was found many times. The CDR3 reads CASSYSKQEQNIQYF. DNA of the CDR3: TGTGCCAGCAGTTACTCGAAGCAGGAGCAAAACATTCAGTACTTC. The J gene is TRBJ2-4, the V gene TRBV6-2 or TRBV6-3; the D is unclear. The CDR3 has 15 amino acids. Trimming took 0 bases from V and 5 from J, leaving 11 bases between them. CDR1 is MNHEY and CDR2 is SVGEGT in the germline V gene.

CDR3 region: CASSRWPRDRGQPQHF. CDR3 DNA sequence: TGTGCCAGCAGTCGTTGGCCCCGGGACAGAGGTCAGCCCCAGCATTTT. The genes are TRBV6-2 or TRBV6-3 and TRBJ1-5; 7 bases agree with TRBD1. Trimming removed 5 bases from V and 6 bases from J; junction bases left unmatched: 13. CDR3 length: 16 amino acids. CDR1 is MNHEY, CDR2 SVGEGT, per germline.

This clonotype was seen at least ten times. The gene calls are TRBV5-1 and TRBJ2-7, with D possibly matching TRBD2 (7 bases). V was cut by 3 bases and J by 1 base, with 14 bases left in between. In germline, CDR1 is SGHRS, CDR2 YFSETQ. The CDR3 spans 15 residues. The CDR3 nucleotides read TGCGCCAGCAGCTCTATAGGGGGGGCGTCCTACGAGCAGTACTTC. Encoded protein: CASSSIGGASYEQYF.

This clonotype was seen at least ten times. The chain carries TRBV28 and TRBJ2-7; 10 bases fit TRBD1. After removal of 8 bases from V and 5 bases from J, the junction contained 12 bases not matched to a gene. This CDR3 spans 15 amino acids. Per the germline V gene, CDR1 is MDHEN and CDR2 is SYDVKM. The CDR3, as DNA: TGTGCCAGCCAACCTAGGGGGACAGGGGACCACGAGCAGTACTTC. Its translation is CASQPRGTGDHEQYF.

This chain links TRBV7-8 with TRBJ2-7; D remains ambiguous. The V gene lost 0 bases and the J gene lost 2 bases, with 14 bases spanning the gap. The CDR3 spans 16 residues. From germline, CDR1 is SGHVS and CDR2 FQNEAQ. The CDR3 DNA sequence: TGTGCCAGCAGCTTAGCGCTTGGCAGCTTACCCTACGAGCAGTACTTC. This gives the protein CASSLALGSLPYEQYF. Combining the CDR3 with reference TRBV7-8 and TRBJ2-7 gives the whole variable domain GAGVSQSPRYKVAKRGQDVALRCDPISGHVSLFWYQQALGQGPEFLTYFQNEAQLDKSGLPSDRFFAERPEGSVSTLKIQRTQQEDSAVYLCASSLALGSLPYEQYFGPGTRLTVT.

This clonotype was observed many times. This rearrangement joins TRBV6-2 or TRBV6-3 to TRBJ1-2; TRBD1 matches at 7 bases. This CDR3 contains 16 residues. The V and J ends lost 2 bases and 2 bases, in that order; junction bases with no gene match: 8. Germline-derived CDR1 and CDR2 are MNHEY and SVGEGT. CDR3 sequence (DNA): TGTGCCAGCAGTTACCCCCGACAGGGCAAGAACTATGGCTACACCTTC. It translates to CASSYPRQGKNYGYTF.

This clonotype occurred many times. The V and J genes are TRBV28 and TRBJ1-1; D is uncertain. Trimming removed 6 bases from V and 5 bases from J, with 19 bases in between. The CDR3 totals 15 residues. Germline assignment: CDR1 MDHEN and CDR2 SYDVKM. The CDR3 sequence: CASSILPARKTEAFF. CDR3 sequence (DNA): TGTGCCAGCAGCATCCTGCCGGCAAGGAAGACTGAAGCTTTCTTT.

About this clonotype: A much bigger clone sits one base away, suggesting this may be a read error. J is TRBJ2-5 and V is TRBV5-1; the D is unclear. From germline, CDR1 is SGHRS and CDR2 YFSETQ. The CDR3 sequence is 14 residues long. The chain's CDR3 is CASSSRHEQETLYF. The CDR3 DNA sequence: TGCGCCAGCAGCTCACGACATGAACAAGAGACCCTGTACTTC.

This clonotype came up many times. CDR3 sequence reads: CASSGDETDTQYF. In DNA form, the CDR3 reads TGCGCCAGCAGCGGGGACGAAACAGATACGCAGTATTTT. The chain has TRBV4-1 and TRBJ2-3; D tentatively fits TRBD1 or TRBD2 (5 bases each). V was pared by 5 bases and J by 3 bases, with 9 bases between. CDR1 and CDR2 from the germline V gene are MGHRA and YSYEKL. The length of the CDR3 is 13 residues.

This clonotype was seen ten or more times. This sequence joins TRBV4-1 and TRBJ1-3; maybe TRBD1 (5 bases). This CDR3 is built from 13 residues. Germline CDR1 and CDR2: MGHRA and YSYEKL. Trimming left V 3 bases short and J 6 bases short, with 9 bases between. CDR3 in amino acids: CASSQGLENTIYF. Here the CDR3 DNA reads TGCGCCAGCAGCCAGGGGCTAGAAAACACCATATATTTT.